This T cell receptor beta chain was sequenced in a study of T cells after yellow fever vaccination. Background on the study: With SMART-Seq v4 Ultra Low Input, the fractions containing low cell numbers were prepared. Findings and limits, study-wide: Just a small share of clonotypes turned up in the CD4 compartment as well as the CD8 compartment. Subsequent booster samples again held most clones from primary vaccination (96% CD4, nearly 90% CD8).

Worth noting for this clonotype: Antigen: not known.

The germline V gene encodes CDR1 SGHVS and CDR2 FNYEAQ. V lost 5 bases and J lost 1, with 16 bases in between. The CDR3 covers 16 residues. They built TCR cDNA with 5'RACE template switching, a step that put in a universal primer site and UMIs. TCRdb re-analysed the 5' RACE reads in MiXCR, keeping a single row per CDR3 protein. The sample lists 250,000 to 350,000 distinct CDR3 sequences, approximately 4.5% occurring once. This material consisted of PBMCs, taken 15 days after the yellow fever booster vaccination. The TCR sequence derives from a man between 18 and 35 years old who received the YFV17D yellow fever vaccine. The chain joins TRBV7-6 to TRBJ2-3, with no clear D. CDR3 DNA: TGTGCCAGCAGCCTAGGATTCCGTGGGGGCACAGATACGCAGTATTTT. Protein: CASSLGFRGGTDTQYF.